This TCR beta chain was sequenced during a study of beta chain features in type 1 diabetes. Regarding the study as a whole: In comparison with healthy donors, patients had naive, central memory and Treg TCRB repertoires that appeared more similar.

Of note for this clone: Its antigen is as yet unknown.

The V end lost 2 bases, the J end lost 3 bases, and 14 bases lay between the germline ends. The CDR3 covers 15 residues. Germline-derived CDR1 and CDR2 are MDHEN and SYDVKM. Isolation of CD4+ naive, central memory, regulatory and stem cell-like memory cells was achieved by sorting via CD45RO/CCR7/CD25/CD127/CD95/CD27. All of the isolated RNA was reverse transcribed, so expressed TCRB transcripts were sequenced. Generated by immunoSEQ multiplex PCR, the TCRdb table keeps only in-frame clones and is missing some. The data contain under 900,000 clones, roughly a sixth of them seen just once; the ten biggest clones take up around 0.02%.

This chain links TRBV28 with TRBJ2-7; D possibly corresponds to TRBD1 (5 bases). The sequencing input was naive CD4+ T cells from blood. The receptor was derived from a woman younger than 30 in good health. Written as DNA, the CDR3 is TGTGCCAGCAGTTTACAGGGATCGGGTCTCTACGAGCAGTACTTC. It specifies CASSLQGSGLYEQYF.